The rows below give T cell receptor beta chains drawn from one sample of a study of T cells in Graves' hyperthyroidism and ophthalmopathy. Each CDR3 protein gets one entry after TCRdb re-called the multiplex PCR reads with MiXCR. The sample lists about 610,000 distinct CDR3 sequences; about 15% were seen once. What was sequenced was blood. Receptor source: a middle-aged woman with Graves' ophthalmopathy. The CDR3 runs from the conserved cysteine through the conserved F or W. Fields, in order: V gene, CDR3 protein.

>TRBV28
CASNIGQGASEAFF
>TRBV28
CASGHSGNTIYF
>TRBV20-1
CSARDLDSGSWYEQYF
>TRBV5-4
CASSLELPADTQYF
>TRBV29-1
CSVEDRDRGQHF
>TRBV6-1
CASTLTGDYGYTF
>TRBV11-2
CASSPRAGDTEAFF
>TRBV6-1
CASMSGLGRKTQYF
>TRBV7-6
CASSSGPGGQTGELFF
>TRBV5-1
CASSRDAEAFF
>TRBV28
CASSSPDRGADEQYF
>TRBV15
CATSRSTKTEAFF
>TRBV12-3/TRBV12-4
CASSRPGAYEQYF
>TRBV12-5
CASGPSIGELFF
>TRBV12-3/TRBV12-4
CASSFSGGLMNTEAFF
>TRBV27
CASSFAGQGAYEQYF
>TRBV6-2/TRBV6-3
CASSYSGSANYGYTF
>TRBV6-5
CASSYPGIERPEQYF
>TRBV6-2/TRBV6-3
CASRNRVGTDTQYF
>TRBV6-1
CASMPGTTYEGQYF
>TRBV12-3/TRBV12-4
CASSSTGQSYEQYF
>TRBV19
CASSIRLNTDTQYF
>TRBV11-3
CASSFMGDGSEAFF
>TRBV9
CASSVVEGVGTEAFF
>TRBV9
CASSVALASGRVGETQYF
>TRBV4-2
CASSQEALSGNTIYF
>TRBV28
CASSLPILEGGQGHEQYF
>TRBV6-1
CASSEDPTRFWQPQHF
>TRBV9
CASSVDAGLGEQYF
>TRBV28
CASSSRGLYGYTF
>TRBV5-1
CASSLDSGDTEAFF
>TRBV13
CASSLAFPYEQYF